Below are 10 T cell receptor beta chains sequenced from a single sample in a study of cytomegalovirus exposure and HLA in healthy donors (TCRdb year 2017). Receptor libraries were prepared by the immunoSEQ multiplex PCR assay. The multiplex PCR relied on a mix of 60 forward primers for TCR Vbeta segments and 13 reverse primers for TCR Jbeta segments. The table was pulled from immuneACCESS by TCRdb, which kept in-frame rearrangements only. Such tables lose some clones; where checked, under half of the loss comes from unresolved V genes, and the rest has no known cause. Here the sample has about 160,000 clones; roughly 80% occur a single time. The top ten clones comprise 6% to 9% of the sample. The sequenced sample was PBMCs. These receptor sequences come from a woman in her twenties or thirties in good health and CMV-seropositive.

This clone was counted only a few times. The chain is built from TRBV6-1 and TRBJ1-4, with D perhaps TRBD1 (5 bases). The CDR3 is made up of 14 amino acids. Germline lookup yields CDR1 MNHNS and CDR2 SASEGT. V lost 4 bases to trimming and J lost 4 bases, with 10 bases between them. The CDR3 coding sequence is TGTGCCAGCAGTGTGGTGGGACTTAATGAAAAACTGTTTTTT. This translates into CASSVVGLNEKLFF.

A word on this clone: Other DNA sequences of this sample code for an identical CDR3. The V call is TRBV7-2, the J call TRBJ1-4; D unresolved. Germline assignment: CDR1 SGHTA and CDR2 FQGNSA. The CDR3 runs to 13 residues. Trimming took off 6 bases at V and 7 bases at J, with 12 bases between the two ends. The CDR3, as DNA: TGTGCCAGCAGTTACCGTAGTGGTGAAAAACTGTTTTTT. Translated, it gives CASSYRSGEKLFF.

The rearrangement joins TRBV7-2 to TRBJ2-3, with 9 bases lining up with TRBD1. CDR1 SGHTA and CDR2 FQGNSA come from the germline V gene. The CDR3 runs 15 residues. J gave up 8 bases and V 2 bases, and 8 bases lay outside the gene matches. The CDR3 DNA sequence: TGTGCCAGCAGCTTATTGGGACAGGGAGAGAGTACGCAGTATTTT. It yields the protein CASSLLGQGESTQYF.

This clone was found once. The gene calls are TRBV7-8 and TRBJ1-1; D may be TRBD1 (5 bases). The CDR3 extends over 17 amino acids. V gave up 0 bases and J gave up 1 base, with 15 bases separating them. The V gene's germline CDR1 is SGHVS and CDR2 FQNEAQ. The CDR3 reads CASSLAGVGWTNTEAFF. For the CDR3, the DNA is TGTGCCAGCAGCTTAGCAGGGGTAGGGTGGACGAACACTGAAGCTTTCTTT.

The CDR3 protein is CAISEPRQGSWNYNEQFF. The DNA of the CDR3 is TGTGCCATCAGTGAGCCGAGACAGGGCTCGTGGAACTACAATGAGCAGTTCTTC. The chain has TRBV10-3 and TRBJ2-1; 7 bases fit TRBD1. The CDR3 is made up of 18 amino acids. The V and J ends lost 2 bases and 3 bases, in that order; junction bases with no gene match: 13. Germline V lookup: CDR1 ENHRY, CDR2 SYGVKD.

The chain is built from TRBV28 and TRBJ1-5; 7 bases fit TRBD1. Germline V gene sequence: CDR1 MDHEN, CDR2 SYDVKM. The CDR3 is made up of 15 amino acids. After removal of 4 bases from V and 2 bases from J, the junction contained 5 bases not matched to a gene. The CDR3, as DNA: TGTGCCAGCAGTTCTAACAGGGGCGGCAATCAGCCCCAGCATTTT. This gives the protein CASSSNRGGNQPQHF.

The rearrangement uses TRBV27 and TRBJ1-5, with a tentative D call TRBD1 (6 bases). The CDR3 is 15 residues long. Germline CDR1 is MNHEY and CDR2 is SMNVEV (reference sequence). V lost 3 bases and J 6 bases, leaving 15 bases between the germline ends. This chain's CDR3 is CASSFTGTLSQPQHF. The CDR3 DNA reads as TGTGCCAGCAGTTTCACTGGGACACTCAGTCAGCCCCAGCATTTT.

The chain recombines TRBV28 with TRBJ1-2; a possible D gene is TRBD1 (6 bases). The CDR3 totals 15 residues. Germline V gene data show CDR1 as MDHEN and CDR2 as SYDVKM. The ends were cut back, 2 bases at V and 4 bases at J, with 14 bases in the middle. CDR3 amino acids: CASSLGGAEVYGYTF. CDR3 in DNA: TGTGCCAGCAGTTTAGGGGGGGCCGAAGTCTATGGCTACACCTTC.

The V and J genes are TRBV30 and TRBJ1-2; TRBD1 matches 7 bases. V dropped 5 bases and J dropped 6; count of bases not matched to a gene: 6. The CDR3 runs to 12 residues. Germline assignment: CDR1 GTSNPN and CDR2 SVGIG (reference sequence). CDR3 DNA sequence: TGTGCCTGGGCTACGACAGGGAATGGCTACACCTTC. It specifies CAWATTGNGYTF. The full variable domain, completed using reference TRBV30 and TRBJ1-2, is SQTIHQWPATLVQPVGSPLSLECTVEGTSNPNLYWYRQAAGRGLQLLFYSVGIGQISSEVPQNLSASRPQDRQFILSSKKLLLSDSGFYLCAWATTGNGYTFGSGTRLTVV.

V gene TRBV7-6 combines with J gene TRBJ1-1; no clear D. This CDR3 spans 14 amino acids. Germline V gives CDR1 SGHVS, CDR2 FNYEAQ. V dropped 5 bases and J dropped 7 bases, with 17 bases sitting between them. The CDR3: CASSRLAGDIEAFF. CDR3 nucleotide sequence: TGTGCCAGCAGCCGACTAGCAGGCGACATTGAAGCTTTCTTT.